A single sample gave rise to the 6 T cell receptor beta chains below, sequenced in a study of OX40 agonist ivuxolimab in advanced cancers. The assay was immunoSEQ multiplex PCR, and TCRdb's table has in-frame clones only and misses some. The sample has about 70,000 clones, 89% seen once; the top ten hold 9.5% to 12%. The sequencing here drew on CD4+ or CD8+ T cells sorted from blood, taken in a trial of the OX40 agonist ivuxolimab. The receptor set was obtained from an adult with an advanced solid tumor such as melanoma, head and neck, liver or kidney cancer.

The J gene is TRBJ2-3, the V gene TRBV6-4; 7 bases match TRBD2. The CDR3 runs 15 residues. Trimming cost V 4 bases and J 1 base; bases outside gene matches: 5. The germline CDR1 and CDR2 sequences are MRHNA and SNTAGT. This CDR3 reads CASSGDAGGTDTQYF. The CDR3 DNA reads TGTGCCAGCAGTGGAGATGCGGGGGGCACAGATACGCAGTATTTT.

V gene TRBV4-1 combines with J gene TRBJ2-3; maybe TRBD2 (6 bases). Per germline, CDR1 MGHRA and CDR2 YSYEKL. V lost 4 bases to trimming and J lost 3 bases, with 14 bases between them. The CDR3 has 15 amino acids. Here the CDR3 DNA reads TGCGCCAGCAGCCGAGCGTCGGGAGTGACAGATACGCAGTATTTT. This encodes CASSRASGVTDTQYF.

The chain couples TRBV6-6 to TRBJ2-7; the match to TRBD1 covers 10 bases. This CDR3 has 14 amino acids. The germline gives CDR1 MNHNY, CDR2 SVGAGI (reference sequence). Losses at the gene ends were 6 bases for V and 5 bases for J; bases not matched to a gene: 7. In DNA, the CDR3 is TGTGCCAGCAGCAATGACAGGGGGCGGAACGAGCAGTACTTC. This encodes CASSNDRGRNEQYF.

The V and J genes are TRBV15 and TRBJ1-5; TRBD1 aligns across 7 bases. Germline-derived CDR1 and CDR2 are LNHNV and YYDKDF (reference sequence). Losses at the gene ends were 4 bases for V and 0 bases for J; bases not matched to a gene: 3. This CDR3 is built from 15 residues. CDR3 nucleotide sequence: TGTGCCACCAGCAATTACAGGGGTAGCAATCAGCCCCAGCATTTT. Translating gives CATSNYRGSNQPQHF.

The J gene is TRBJ2-4, the V gene TRBV29-1; 7 bases align to TRBD2. The CDR3 has 12 residues. The V gene end was trimmed by 7 bases and the J gene end by 3 bases; junction bases not matched to a gene: 3. Germline V lookup: CDR1 SQVTM, CDR2 ANQGSEA. CDR3 amino acids: CSGGEGKNIQYF. Written as DNA, the CDR3 is TGCAGCGGTGGGGAGGGCAAAAACATTCAGTACTTC.

V and J are TRBV18 and TRBJ2-2, with D tentatively TRBD1 (6 bases). Germline V lookup: CDR1 KGHSH, CDR2 LQKENI. The CDR3 extends over 14 amino acids. The ends were cut back, 3 bases at V and 6 bases at J, with 11 bases in the middle. CDR3 loop: CASSPNTGSGELFF. CDR3 nucleotide sequence: TGTGCCAGCTCACCTAACACAGGGTCCGGGGAGCTGTTTTTT.